This entry lists 17 T cell receptor beta chains sequenced from one sample in a study of CD8 T cells in ankylosing spondylitis. TCRdb recomputed calls from the 5' RACE reads with MiXCR, one row per CDR3 protein. Altogether 350,000 to 450,000 distinct CDR3 sequences are present, roughly 20% being singletons, with the ten largest covering about an eighth. The sample comprised blood, either unsorted or a sorted T cell fraction (not recorded which). All receptors derive from a male donor with ankylosing spondylitis or in good health (not recorded which).

A few counts support this clonotype. V is TRBV2 and J is TRBJ1-2, with D possibly TRBD1 on 5 matching bases. The CDR3 is 10 residues long. Germline lookup yields CDR1 SNHLY and CDR2 FYNNEI. The V and J ends lost 9 bases and 6 bases respectively, with 8 bases between them. CDR3 bases: TGTGCCAGGCGCAGGGATGGCTACACCTTC. It codes for CARRRDGYTF.

This rearrangement joins TRBV6-1 to TRBJ2-3; 8 bases are shared with TRBD2. After removal of 6 bases from V and 4 bases from J, the junction contained 3 bases not matched to a gene. Per the germline V gene, CDR1 is MNHNS and CDR2 is SASEGT. The length of the CDR3 is 13 residues. CDR3 in amino acids: CASRTSVPDTQYF. CDR3 DNA: TGTGCCAGCAGGACTAGCGTGCCAGATACGCAGTATTTT.

In this sample, this clonotype turned up a few times. The V call is TRBV4-1, the J call TRBJ2-4, with TRBD1 identical over 8 bases. Germline V CDR1 and CDR2: MGHRA, YSYEKL. Losses at the gene ends were 0 bases for V and 9 bases for J; bases not matched to a gene: 16. This CDR3 has 18 amino acids. The CDR3 region is CASSQDPPAGGWEGIQYF. The DNA for the CDR3 is TGCGCCAGCAGCCAAGATCCTCCGGCAGGGGGCTGGGAAGGCATTCAGTACTTC.

CDR3 in DNA: TGCGCCAGCAGACAGCTACAGAGCACTGAAGCTTTCTTT. Residues: CASRQLQSTEAFF. The chain is built from TRBV5-1 and TRBJ1-1; D gene unclear. The germline gives CDR1 SGHRS, CDR2 YFSETQ. The CDR3 loop spans 13 amino acids. The V gene lost 5 bases and the J gene lost 4 bases, with 12 bases spanning the gap.

This clonotype was found many times. The chain is built from TRBV2 and TRBJ2-3, with TRBD1 as a possible D gene (6 bases). Trimming took 3 bases from V and 0 from J, leaving 10 bases between them. The CDR3 runs to 15 residues. Germline V gene data show CDR1 as SNHLY and CDR2 as FYNNEI. CDR3 in amino acids: CASSDPTGSTDTQYF. CDR3 DNA: TGTGCCAGCAGTGACCCGACAGGTAGCACAGATACGCAGTATTTT.

The chain is built from TRBV2 and TRBJ1-4, with D possibly matching TRBD1 (6 bases). Germline-derived CDR1 and CDR2 are SNHLY and FYNNEI. With 2 bases removed from V and 5 bases from J, the gap between germline ends came to 9 bases. The CDR3 extends over 14 amino acids. CDR3 loop: CASSERGFNEKLFF. As DNA, the CDR3 is TGTGCCAGCAGTGAAAGGGGGTTCAATGAAAAACTGTTTTTT.

The chain uses TRBV9 and TRBJ2-2; D might be TRBD1 (5 bases). Germline values: CDR1 SGDLS, CDR2 YYNGEE. The CDR3 contains 17 residues. Deletions cut 2 bases from V and 5 bases from J, with 19 bases between. CDR3 sequence reads: CASSVSQGAVRTGELFF. The CDR3 nucleotides read TGTGCCAGCAGCGTGTCTCAGGGTGCCGTCCGGACCGGGGAGCTGTTTTTT.

This chain links TRBV12-3 or TRBV12-4 with TRBJ1-5; 8 nucleotides line up with TRBD1. The CDR3 runs 15 residues. Unmatched junction bases numbered 3, after V lost 2 bases and J lost 3 bases. The CDR3 loop is CASSLQGALNQPQHF. The CDR3 DNA follows: TGTGCCAGCAGTTTACAGGGGGCACTCAATCAGCCCCAGCATTTT.

There are a few counts of this clonotype. This chain joins TRBV7-9 and TRBJ2-1; tentatively, D is TRBD1 or TRBD2 (5 bases each). There are 13 residues in the CDR3. Trimming removed 4 bases from V and 12 bases from J, with 16 bases in between. Germline assignment: CDR1 SEHNR and CDR2 FQNEAQ (reference sequence). In DNA form, the CDR3 reads TGTGCCAGCAGCTCACCCGGGGCTGTAGGGCAGTTCTTC. It codes for CASSSPGAVGQFF.

This chain connects TRBV29-1 to TRBJ1-2; D remains ambiguous. This CDR3 has 15 amino acids. Germline CDR1 reads SQVTM; CDR2 reads ANQGSEA. V was trimmed by 0 bases and J by 4 bases, leaving 15 bases between them. CDR3: CSVEEAYLTPYGYTF. The CDR3 DNA is TGCAGCGTTGAAGAGGCCTATCTAACCCCCTATGGCTACACCTTC.

This clonotype showed up many times. The chain uses TRBV20-1 and TRBJ2-5; no firm D call. The V gene's germline CDR1 is DFQATT and CDR2 SNEGSKA (reference sequence). This CDR3 region has 12 residues. V shed 5 bases and J shed 0 bases, with 7 bases lying between them. The DNA of the CDR3 is TGCAGTGCTTCAGACAACCAAGAGACCCAGTACTTC. It is translated as CSASDNQETQYF.

V is TRBV12-3 or TRBV12-4 and J is TRBJ2-7; D gene unclear. V lost 5 bases and J 4 bases, leaving 12 bases between the germline ends. This CDR3 spans 13 amino acids. CDR3: CASSPKDPYEQYF. CDR3 nucleotide sequence: TGTGCCAGCAGTCCTAAAGACCCATACGAGCAGTACTTC.

In its sample, this clonotype was seen a few times. The chain combines TRBV10-3 with TRBJ2-3; 9 positions agree with TRBD2. CDR1 and CDR2 (germline): ENHRY, SYGVKD. V lost 0 bases, J lost 3 bases, and 4 bases stayed unmatched. This CDR3 contains 16 residues. The CDR3 loop reads CAISESLAGRTDTQYF. CDR3 coding DNA: TGTGCCATCAGTGAGTCCCTAGCGGGGAGGACAGATACGCAGTATTTT.

CDR3 residues: CASSEAFRQASTDTQYF. DNA of the CDR3: TGTGCCAGCAGTGAAGCGTTTAGACAGGCTAGCACAGATACGCAGTATTTT. The V call is TRBV2, the J call TRBJ2-3, with D perhaps TRBD1 (6 bases). The CDR3 is 17 residues long. V was pared by 0 bases and J by 0 bases, with 13 bases between. Germline V gene lookup returns CDR1 SNHLY and CDR2 FYNNEI.

This clonotype has just a few counts. The chain is built from TRBV28 and TRBJ2-3; possibly TRBD1 for D (6 bases). V was clipped by 6 bases and J by 0 bases, with 16 bases between them. Germline lookup yields CDR1 MDHEN and CDR2 SYDVKM. This CDR3 has 16 residues. CDR3 residues: CASRRTVYTSTDTQYF. CDR3 nucleotides: TGTGCCAGCAGACGGACAGTTTACACTAGCACAGATACGCAGTATTTT.

The CDR3 region is CASSEADTDTQYF. The CDR3 nucleotides are TGTGCCAGCAGTGAAGCGGACACAGATACGCAGTATTTT. The chain carries TRBV12-3 or TRBV12-4 and TRBJ2-3; possible D gene TRBD2, 5 bases. This CDR3 is built from 13 residues. Deletions cut 5 bases from V and 2 bases from J, with 8 bases between.

This clonotype was observed a handful of times. The V gene is TRBV21-1, the J gene TRBJ1-1. TRBV21-1 is marked as a pseudogene. CDR3 length equals 15 residues. CDR3 sequence (DNA): TGTGCCAGCTGCCCACAGAGGAGACGAAACACTGAAGCTTTCTTT. Its translation: CASCPQRRRNTEAFF.